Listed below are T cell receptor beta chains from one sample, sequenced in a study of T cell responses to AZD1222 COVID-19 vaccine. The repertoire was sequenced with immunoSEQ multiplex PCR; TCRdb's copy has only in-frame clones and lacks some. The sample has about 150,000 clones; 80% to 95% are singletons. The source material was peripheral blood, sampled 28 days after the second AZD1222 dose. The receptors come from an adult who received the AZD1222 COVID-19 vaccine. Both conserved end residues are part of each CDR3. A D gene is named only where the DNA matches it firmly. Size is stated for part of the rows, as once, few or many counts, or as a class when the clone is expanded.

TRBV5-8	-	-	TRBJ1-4	CASSNPTGYEKLFF	TGTGCCAGCAGCAATCCAACAGGGTACGAAAAACTGTTTTTT
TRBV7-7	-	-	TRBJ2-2	CASSFGSGMNTGELFF	TGTGCCAGCAGCTTCGGTAGCGGAATGAACACCGGGGAGCTGTTTTTT
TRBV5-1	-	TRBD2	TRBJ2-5	CASSPGTSGRAQETQYF	TGCGCCAGCAGCCCCGGGACTAGCGGGAGGGCCCAAGAGACCCAGTACTTC
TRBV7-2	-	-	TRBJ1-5	CASSVRDSNQPQHF	TGTGCCAGCAGCGTCCGGGACAGCAATCAGCCCCAGCATTTT
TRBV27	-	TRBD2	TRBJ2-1	CASTLLAGNEQFF	TGTGCCAGCACCCTACTAGCGGGGAATGAGCAGTTCTTC
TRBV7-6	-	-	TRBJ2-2	CASSRPEGGGIPGELFF	TGTGCCAGCAGCCGGCCCGAGGGTGGCGGGATCCCCGGGGAGCTGTTTTTT
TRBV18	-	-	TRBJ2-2	CASSLYRAKDTGELFF	TGTGCCAGCTCACTTTACAGGGCGAAGGACACCGGGGAGCTGTTTTTT
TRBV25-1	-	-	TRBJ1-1	CASSEYGAVAFF	TGTGCCAGCAGTGAATATGGGGCTGTAGCTTTCTTT
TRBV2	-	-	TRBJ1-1	CAILGVNTEAFF	TGTGCCATCTTGGGTGTTAACACTGAAGCTTTCTTT
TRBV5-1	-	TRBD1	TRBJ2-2	CASSPRQGADTGELFF	TGCGCCAGCAGCCCGAGACAGGGGGCAGACACCGGGGAGCTGTTTTTT
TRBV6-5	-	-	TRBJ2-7	CASSYSWDPSSYEQYF	TGTGCCAGCAGTTACTCGTGGGACCCAAGCTCCTACGAGCAGTACTTC
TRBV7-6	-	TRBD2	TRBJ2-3	CASSYGLAGDTDTQYF	TGTGCCAGCAGCTATGGACTAGCGGGAGACACAGATACGCAGTATTTT
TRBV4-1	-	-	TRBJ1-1	CASSQEGGTANTEAFF	TGCGCCAGCAGCCAAGAAGGGGGAACGGCGAACACTGAAGCTTTCTTT
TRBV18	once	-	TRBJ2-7	CASSRGQGEEQYF	TGTGCCAGCTCACGGGGGCAGGGTGAGGAGCAGTACTTC
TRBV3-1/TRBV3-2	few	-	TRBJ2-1	CASSRGGRALPNEQFF	TGTGCCAGCAGCCGGGGGGGCAGGGCCCTCCCCAATGAGCAGTTCTTC
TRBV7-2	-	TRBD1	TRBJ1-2	CASSFGRGDYGYTF	TGTGCCAGCAGCTTCGGCAGGGGGGACTATGGCTACACCTTC
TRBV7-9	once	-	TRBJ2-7	CASTAGKSEQYF	TGTGCCAGCACCGCTGGGAAGAGCGAGCAGTACTTC